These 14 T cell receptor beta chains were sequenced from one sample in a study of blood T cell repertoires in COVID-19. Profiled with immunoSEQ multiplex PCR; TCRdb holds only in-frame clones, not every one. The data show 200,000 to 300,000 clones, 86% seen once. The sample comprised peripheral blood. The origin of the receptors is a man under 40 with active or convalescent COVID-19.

This CDR3 reads CASSPELLAANTGELFF. DNA of the CDR3: TGTGCCAGCAGCCCAGAGCTGCTAGCGGCGAACACCGGGGAGCTGTTTTTT. V gene TRBV3-1 (or the pseudogene TRBV3-2) combines with J gene TRBJ2-2; 7 bases are a match to TRBD2. The CDR3 extends over 17 amino acids. Germline-derived CDR1 and CDR2 are LGHDT and YNNKEL (reference sequence). Trimming cost V 4 bases and J 0 bases; bases outside gene matches: 8.

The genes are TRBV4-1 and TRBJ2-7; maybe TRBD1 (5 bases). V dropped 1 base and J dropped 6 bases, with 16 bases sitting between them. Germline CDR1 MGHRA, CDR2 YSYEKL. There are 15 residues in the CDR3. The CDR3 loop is CASSQVSGALGEQYF. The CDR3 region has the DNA TGCGCCAGCAGCCAAGTCTCTGGGGCGCTGGGCGAGCAGTACTTC.

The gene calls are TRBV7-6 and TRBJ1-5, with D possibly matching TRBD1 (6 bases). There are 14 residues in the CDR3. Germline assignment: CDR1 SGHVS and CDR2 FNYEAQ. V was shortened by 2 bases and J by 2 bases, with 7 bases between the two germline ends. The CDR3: CASSLRQGNQPQHF. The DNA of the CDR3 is TGTGCCAGCAGCTTAAGACAGGGCAATCAGCCCCAGCATTTT.

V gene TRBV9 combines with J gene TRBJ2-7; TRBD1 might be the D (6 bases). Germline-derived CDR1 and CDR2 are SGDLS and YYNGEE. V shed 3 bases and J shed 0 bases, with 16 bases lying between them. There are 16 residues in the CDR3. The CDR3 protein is CASSATTGTSSYEQYF. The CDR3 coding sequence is TGTGCCAGCAGCGCAACAACAGGGACCTCCTCCTACGAGCAGTACTTC.

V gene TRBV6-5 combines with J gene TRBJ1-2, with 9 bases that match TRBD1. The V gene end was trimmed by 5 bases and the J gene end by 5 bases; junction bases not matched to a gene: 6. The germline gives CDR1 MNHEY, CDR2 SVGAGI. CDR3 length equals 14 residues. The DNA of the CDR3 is TGTGCCAGCAGTAAACAGGGGGCGGCGTATGGCTACACCTTC. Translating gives CASSKQGAAYGYTF.

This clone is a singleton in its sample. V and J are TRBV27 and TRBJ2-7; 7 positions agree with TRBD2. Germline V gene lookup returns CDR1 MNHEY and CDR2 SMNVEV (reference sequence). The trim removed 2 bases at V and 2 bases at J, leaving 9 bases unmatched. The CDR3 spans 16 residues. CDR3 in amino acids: CASSLTTSAAPYEQYF. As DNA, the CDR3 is TGTGCCAGCAGTTTAACCACTAGCGCGGCCCCCTACGAGCAGTACTTC.

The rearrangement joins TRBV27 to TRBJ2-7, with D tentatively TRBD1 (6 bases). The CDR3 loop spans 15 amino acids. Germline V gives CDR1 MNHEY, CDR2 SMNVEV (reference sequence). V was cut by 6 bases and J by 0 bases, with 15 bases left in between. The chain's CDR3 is CASSLQGIGSYEQYF. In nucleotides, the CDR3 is TGTGCCAGCAGCCTACAGGGAATAGGCTCCTACGAGCAGTACTTC.

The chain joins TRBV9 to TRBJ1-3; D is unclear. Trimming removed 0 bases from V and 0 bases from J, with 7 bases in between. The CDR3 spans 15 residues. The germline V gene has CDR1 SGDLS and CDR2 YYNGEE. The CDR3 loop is CASSVGRGSGNTIYF. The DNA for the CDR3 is TGTGCCAGCAGCGTAGGACGAGGCTCTGGAAACACCATATATTTT.

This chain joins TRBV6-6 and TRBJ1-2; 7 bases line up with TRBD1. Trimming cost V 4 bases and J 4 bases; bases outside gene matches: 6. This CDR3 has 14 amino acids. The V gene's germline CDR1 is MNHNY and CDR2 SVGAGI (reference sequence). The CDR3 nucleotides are TGTGCCAGCAGTTCCGCGGGACAGATCTATGGCTACACCTTC. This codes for CASSSAGQIYGYTF.

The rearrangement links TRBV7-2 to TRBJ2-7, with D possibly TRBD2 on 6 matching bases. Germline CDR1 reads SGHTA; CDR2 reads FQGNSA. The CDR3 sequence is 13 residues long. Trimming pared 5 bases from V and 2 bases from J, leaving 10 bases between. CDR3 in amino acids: CASSLSGTYEQYF. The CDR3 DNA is TGTGCCAGCAGCCTTAGCGGCACCTACGAGCAGTACTTC.

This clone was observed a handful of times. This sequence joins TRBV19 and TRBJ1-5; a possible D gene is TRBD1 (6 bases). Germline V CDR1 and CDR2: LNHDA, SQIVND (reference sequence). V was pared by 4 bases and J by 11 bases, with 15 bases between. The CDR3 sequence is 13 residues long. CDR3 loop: CASSNQRGGAQHF. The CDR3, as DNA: TGTGCCAGTAGTAACCAGAGAGGGGGAGCCCAGCATTTT.

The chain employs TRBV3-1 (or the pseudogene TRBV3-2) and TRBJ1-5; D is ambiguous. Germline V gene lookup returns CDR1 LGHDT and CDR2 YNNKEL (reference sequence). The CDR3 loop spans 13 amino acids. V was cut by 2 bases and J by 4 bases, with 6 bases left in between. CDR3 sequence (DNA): TGTGCCAGCAGCCAATCCTTAAATCAGCCCCAGCATTTT. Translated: CASSQSLNQPQHF.

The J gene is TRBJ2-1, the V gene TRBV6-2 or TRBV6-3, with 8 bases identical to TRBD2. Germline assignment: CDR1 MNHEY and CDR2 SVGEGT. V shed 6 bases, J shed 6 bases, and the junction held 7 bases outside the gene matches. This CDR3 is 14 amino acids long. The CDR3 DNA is TGTGCCAGCAGCGTAGCGGGGTCGGGCAATGAGCAGTTCTTC. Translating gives CASSVAGSGNEQFF.

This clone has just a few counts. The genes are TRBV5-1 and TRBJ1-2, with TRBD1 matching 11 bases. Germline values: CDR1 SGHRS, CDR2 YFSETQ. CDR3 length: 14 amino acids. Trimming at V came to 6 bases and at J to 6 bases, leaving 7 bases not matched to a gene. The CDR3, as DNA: TGCGCCAGCAAATCCCGGACAGGGGGCCATGGCTACACCTTC. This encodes CASKSRTGGHGYTF.